Below, 27 T cell receptor beta chains from the same sample are listed, as sequenced in a study of blood T cell repertoires in COVID-19. Here immunoSEQ multiplex PCR was the method, and the copy in TCRdb shows in-frame clones only, minus some. Among around 300,000 clones listed, over 80% were seen once. Sequences were obtained from PBMCs or T cells enriched from blood (not recorded which). All receptors derive from a man aged 30-40 years who had recovered from COVID-19.

This clone was found once. CDR3 residues: CASSIQALSGNTIYF. The CDR3, as DNA: TGTGCCAGTAGTATACAGGCTCTTTCTGGAAACACCATATATTTT. This chain connects TRBV19 to TRBJ1-3, with no clear D. V was trimmed by 2 bases and J by 1 base, leaving 9 bases between them. Per germline, CDR1 LNHDA and CDR2 SQIVND (reference sequence). This CDR3 has 15 residues. Complete variable domain (other parts from reference TRBV19 and TRBJ1-3): DGGITQSPKYLFRKEGQNVTLSCEQNLNHDAMYWYRQDPGQGLRLIYYSQIVNDFQKGDIAEGYSVSREKKESFPLTVTSAQKNPTAFYLCASSIQALSGNTIYFGEGSWLTVV.

The genes are TRBV4-1 and TRBJ2-3, with TRBD2 matching 8 bases. Trimming removed 2 bases from V and 2 bases from J; junction bases left unmatched: 6. Germline values: CDR1 MGHRA, CDR2 YSYEKL. The CDR3 loop spans 16 amino acids. Written as DNA, the CDR3 is TGCGCCAGCAGCCAAACGGGGGGGGTTTCCACAGATACGCAGTATTTT. This translates into CASSQTGGVSTDTQYF.

The rearrangement joins TRBV6-6 to TRBJ2-7; D not resolved. There are 16 residues in the CDR3. V lost 0 bases and J 4 bases, leaving 16 bases between the germline ends. Germline-derived CDR1 and CDR2 are MNHNY and SVGAGI (reference sequence). The DNA of the CDR3 is TGTGCCAGCAGTTACTCGCGCCCTCCCCTCGTTTACGAGCAGTACTTC. Amino acids: CASSYSRPPLVYEQYF.

The CDR3 coding sequence is TGTGCCAGCAGTGAATCTCACGGCGGAAGAAATTCACCCCTCCACTTT. Its protein product is CASSESHGGRNSPLHF. V is TRBV6-1 and J is TRBJ1-6; D uncertain. This CDR3 is built from 16 residues. CDR1 is MNHNS, CDR2 SASEGT, per germline. The ends were cut back, 2 bases at V and 7 bases at J, with 15 bases in the middle.

The chain uses TRBV4-1 and TRBJ1-2; weak D call: TRBD1 (6 bases). The CDR3 totals 16 residues. Germline V gene lookup returns CDR1 MGHRA and CDR2 YSYEKL. Trimming shortened V by 2 bases and J by 5 bases, and 18 bases separated the two germline ends. In nucleotides, the CDR3 is TGCGCCAGCAGCCAACACAGGGAGGGAGGGTTTTATGGCTACACCTTC. Residues: CASSQHREGGFYGYTF.

The chain employs TRBV2 and TRBJ1-6; 11 bases are shared with TRBD1. V was clipped by 5 bases and J by 7 bases; unmatched bases: 4. The CDR3 covers 15 residues. Germline CDR1 SNHLY, CDR2 FYNNEI. Here the CDR3 reads CASSWTGGPNSPLHF. The CDR3 region has the DNA TGTGCCAGCAGTTGGACAGGGGGCCCCAATTCACCCCTCCACTTT.

CDR3 nucleotide sequence: TGTGCCAGCAGTGAAGGGCGTCAGGGGATTAATCAGCCCCAGCATTTT. Protein product: CASSEGRQGINQPQHF. The chain uses TRBV2 and TRBJ1-5; D possibly corresponds to TRBD1 (6 bases). The CDR3 spans 16 residues. Germline CDR1 is SNHLY and CDR2 is FYNNEI. V was trimmed by 1 base and J by 4 bases, leaving 14 bases between them.

This chain links TRBV5-1 with TRBJ2-1; D ambiguous. This CDR3 region has 13 residues. Germline V gene lookup returns CDR1 SGHRS and CDR2 YFSETQ. Trimming removed 5 bases at V and 0 bases at J, with 6 bases between. The CDR3 DNA follows: TGCGCCAGCAGTCGTAGCTCCTACAATGAGCAGTTCTTC. It translates to CASSRSSYNEQFF.

This chain connects TRBV14 to TRBJ2-7, with 11 bases that match TRBD2. CDR1 SGHDN and CDR2 FVKESK come from the germline V gene. The CDR3 consists of 15 residues. V lost 4 bases to trimming and J lost 9 bases; unmatched junction nucleotides: 11. In DNA form, the CDR3 reads TGTGCCAGCAGCCCTATACTAGCGGGGGTCGTGGGGCAGTACTTC. It codes for CASSPILAGVVGQYF.

The chain employs TRBV11-2 and TRBJ1-3; D gene uncertain. The CDR3 consists of 12 residues. Germline values: CDR1 SGHAT, CDR2 FQNNGV. V lost 0 bases, J lost 7 bases, and 4 bases lay in between. CDR3 in DNA: TGTGCCAGCAGCTTAGAGTCTAACACCATATATTTT. Encoded protein: CASSLESNTIYF.

The genes are TRBV2 and TRBJ2-7, with D uncertain. The V and J ends lost 6 bases and 1 base respectively, with 7 bases between them. This CDR3 is built from 12 residues. From germline, CDR1 is SNHLY and CDR2 FYNNEI. The CDR3 region has the DNA TGTGCCAGCAGGCGCTCATCCTACGAGCAGTACTTC. Amino acids: CASRRSSYEQYF.

V usage is TRBV5-1 and J usage is TRBJ2-7, with D possibly being TRBD1 (6 bases). The CDR3 loop spans 15 amino acids. Between the trimmed V and J ends, which lost 1 base and 6 bases, there was a span of 17 bases. The germline CDR1 and CDR2 sequences are SGHRS and YFSETQ. CDR3 DNA sequence: TGCGCCAGCAGCTTGAGGACAGCGACGTCGTCCGAGCAGTACTTC. Encoded protein: CASSLRTATSSEQYF.

This chain connects TRBV28 to TRBJ2-2; D unclear. V was trimmed by 2 bases and J by 3 bases, leaving 10 bases between them. The CDR3 has 15 amino acids. CDR1 and CDR2 from the germline V gene are MDHEN and SYDVKM. The CDR3: CASSLTRRDTGELFF. The CDR3 DNA follows: TGTGCCAGCAGTTTAACGCGGCGAGACACCGGGGAGCTGTTTTTT.

This clone has only one observation. The chain uses TRBV15 and TRBJ2-1, with TRBD2 as a possible D gene (6 bases). The CDR3 is made up of 15 amino acids. Trimming took off 1 base at V and 5 bases at J, with 12 bases between the two ends. The V gene's germline CDR1 is LNHNV and CDR2 YYDKDF (reference sequence). The CDR3 nucleotides are TGTGCCACCAGCAGAGCCAGGGAGGTGAACAATGAGCAGTTCTTC. Amino acid sequence: CATSRAREVNNEQFF.

The V call is TRBV5-4, the J call TRBJ1-2, with TRBD1 matching over 10 bases. The CDR3 covers 15 residues. V gave up 0 bases and J gave up 3 bases; unmatched junction bases: 2. Germline CDR1 and CDR2: SGHNT and YYREEE (reference sequence). CDR3 DNA sequence: TGTGCCAGCAGCTTGGGAGGACAGGGGGACTATGGCTACACCTTC. Amino acids: CASSLGGQGDYGYTF.

The V gene is TRBV7-6, the J gene TRBJ2-5; D remains unclear. Germline assignment: CDR1 SGHVS and CDR2 FNYEAQ. This CDR3 has 13 amino acids. Trimming pared 3 bases from V and 0 bases from J, leaving 5 bases between. The CDR3 nucleotides read TGTGCCAGCAGCTTCGACTACCAAGAGACCCAGTACTTC. It encodes CASSFDYQETQYF.

This rearrangement joins TRBV7-2 to TRBJ2-7; D unresolved. The ends were cut back, 1 base at V and 3 bases at J, with 4 bases in the middle. CDR1 is SGHTA, CDR2 FQGNSA, per germline. There are 12 residues in the CDR3. CDR3 DNA: TGTGCCAGCAGCTTAGATCACTACGAGCAGTACTTC. This sequence encodes CASSLDHYEQYF.

The chain combines TRBV5-4 with TRBJ2-1; D might be TRBD2 (6 bases). Trimming shortened V by 0 bases and J by 9 bases, and 16 bases separated the two germline ends. Germline-derived CDR1 and CDR2 are SGHNT and YYREEE (reference sequence). The CDR3 consists of 15 residues. The CDR3 sequence is CASSLESGGTGEQFF. As DNA, the CDR3 is TGTGCCAGCAGCTTGGAGTCAGGAGGGACTGGTGAGCAGTTCTTC.

The chain combines TRBV5-1 with TRBJ1-5; TRBD1 might be the D (5 bases). Germline lookup yields CDR1 SGHRS and CDR2 YFSETQ. This CDR3 comprises 13 residues. The germline V and J ends were trimmed by 2 bases and 8 bases, with 11 bases remaining between them. CDR3 region: CASSFQGSEPQHF. The CDR3 region has the DNA TGCGCCAGCAGCTTCCAGGGTAGTGAGCCCCAGCATTTT.

The chain couples TRBV5-1 to TRBJ1-2, with TRBD1 matching 8 bases. The CDR3 is 14 amino acids. CDR1 SGHRS and CDR2 YFSETQ come from the germline V gene. The V and J ends lost 0 bases and 6 bases, in that order; junction bases with no gene match: 4. CDR3 bases: TGCGCCAGCAGCTTGGGGCAGGGGGCTAATGGCTACACCTTC. Translating gives CASSLGQGANGYTF.

This chain joins TRBV7-9 and TRBJ2-3, with 9 positions matching TRBD1. Germline CDR1 reads SEHNR; CDR2 reads FQNEAQ (reference sequence). This CDR3 is built from 12 residues. The trim removed 3 bases at V and 12 bases at J, leaving 4 bases unmatched. CDR3: CASSFGQGRQYF. The CDR3 DNA reads as TGTGCCAGCAGCTTCGGACAGGGGCGACAGTATTTT.

This sequence joins TRBV11-3 and TRBJ1-3, with no clear D. From germline, CDR1 is SGHNT and CDR2 YENEEA. Trimming took off 2 bases at V and 2 bases at J, with 10 bases between the two ends. This CDR3 is built from 15 residues. CDR3 region: CASSLRGVPGNTIYF. The CDR3 DNA follows: TGTGCCAGCAGCTTACGGGGAGTTCCTGGAAACACCATATATTTT.

The genes are TRBV9 and TRBJ2-1, with D tentatively TRBD2 (6 bases). The CDR3 covers 13 residues. Per germline, CDR1 SGDLS and CDR2 YYNGEE. Trimming stripped 0 bases from V and 14 bases from J, with 15 bases between. CDR3 region: CASSVGGAEREFF. CDR3 coding DNA: TGTGCCAGCAGCGTAGGAGGGGCGGAGCGGGAGTTCTTC.

The chain joins TRBV7-9 to TRBJ2-7; the match to TRBD2 covers 12 bases. Germline assignment: CDR1 SEHNR and CDR2 FQNEAQ (reference sequence). The junction had 8 bases not matched to a gene; V was cut back by 4 bases and J by 7 bases. This CDR3 spans 15 amino acids. As DNA, the CDR3 is TGTGCCAGCAGCTCGAGGACTAGCGGGGCGTGGGAGCAGTACTTC. Its translation is CASSSRTSGAWEQYF.

V is TRBV5-5 and J is TRBJ1-4; 7 bases match TRBD1. The V segment lost 0 bases and the J segment 6 bases; nucleotides outside the gene matches: 5. Germline CDR1 reads SGHKS; CDR2 reads YYEKEE (reference sequence). The length of the CDR3 is 15 residues. CDR3 amino acids: CASSLVQGVYEKLFF. In DNA form, the CDR3 reads TGTGCCAGCAGCTTGGTGCAGGGGGTGTATGAAAAACTGTTTTTT. The full variable domain, its missing parts supplied by reference TRBV5-5 and TRBJ1-4, is DAGVTQSPTHLIKTRGQQVTLRCSPISGHKSVSWYQQVLGQGPQFIFQYYEKEERGRGNFPDRFSARQFPNYSSELNVNALLLGDSALYLCASSLVQGVYEKLFFGSGTQLSVL.

V gene TRBV28 combines with J gene TRBJ2-1; possible D gene TRBD1, 5 bases. The CDR3 has 15 amino acids. V was cut by 5 bases and J by 4 bases, with 15 bases left in between. Germline CDR1 reads MDHEN; CDR2 reads SYDVKM. CDR3 nucleotide sequence: TGTGCCAGCAGTGACACAGGTGGACAATACAATGAGCAGTTCTTC. It codes for CASSDTGGQYNEQFF.

The CDR3 DNA reads TGTGCCAGCAGCGCCCCACTAGCGGGGGGGCACTGGAATGAGCAGTTCTTC. This codes for CASSAPLAGGHWNEQFF. The chain is built from TRBV9 and TRBJ2-1; 13 bases are shared with TRBD2. CDR1 and CDR2 (germline): SGDLS, YYNGEE. The CDR3 runs 17 residues. V trimming: 3 bases; J trimming: 7 bases; junction bases outside the gene matches: 10.